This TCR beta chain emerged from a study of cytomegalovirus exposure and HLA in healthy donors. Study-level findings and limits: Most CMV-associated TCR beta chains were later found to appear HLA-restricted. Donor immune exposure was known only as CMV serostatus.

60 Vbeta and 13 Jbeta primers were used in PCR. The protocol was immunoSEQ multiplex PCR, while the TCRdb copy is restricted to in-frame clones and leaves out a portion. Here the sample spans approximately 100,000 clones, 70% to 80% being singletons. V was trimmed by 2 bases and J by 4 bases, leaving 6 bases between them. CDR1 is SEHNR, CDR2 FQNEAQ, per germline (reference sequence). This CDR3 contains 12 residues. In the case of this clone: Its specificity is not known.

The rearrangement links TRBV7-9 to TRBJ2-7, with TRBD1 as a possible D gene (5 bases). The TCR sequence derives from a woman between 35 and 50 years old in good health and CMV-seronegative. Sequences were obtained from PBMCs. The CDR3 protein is CASSLRGYEQYF. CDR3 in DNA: TGTGCCAGCAGCTTAAGGGGTTACGAGCAGTACTTC.